These T cell receptor beta chains were read from a single sample in a study of cytomegalovirus exposure and HLA in healthy donors. Measured with immunoSEQ multiplex PCR; TCRdb has only the in-frame clones, and not every one. This table holds about 160,000 clones, 82% found once. The sample taken for sequencing was PBMCs. The receptors come from a man aged 45-65 years in good health and CMV-seropositive. Each CDR3 is given with its conserved first and last residue. D genes are given only for firm matches.

v_gene	j_gene	d_gene	len	CDR3nt	CDR3aa
TRBV7-9	TRBJ2-7	TRBD1	17	TGTGCCAGCAGCAGTCCGGGACAGGGGGCGACTCCCTACGAGCAGTACTTC	CASSSPGQGATPYEQYF
TRBV5-6	TRBJ2-7	.	14	TGTGCCAGCAGCTTGATAAGGGGTGTCTACGAGCAGTACTTC	CASSLIRGVYEQYF
TRBV5-1	TRBJ2-7	TRBD2	15	TGCGCCAGCAGCCAATTGACTAGCGGGTCGTACGCGCAGTACTTC	CASSQLTSGSYAQYF
TRBV7-9	TRBJ1-2	.	14	TGTGCCAGCAGCTTAGCAGGGCCTACAGGTGGCTACACCTTC	CASSLAGPTGGYTF
TRBV2	TRBJ2-3	.	14	TGTGCCAGCACCATGCAGGGTTCCGCAGATACGCAGTATTTT	CASTMQGSADTQYF
TRBV4-2	TRBJ2-2	TRBD2	16	TGTGCCAGCAGCCAAGGGACTAGCCTGAACACCGGGGAGCTGTTTTTT	CASSQGTSLNTGELFF
TRBV5-4	TRBJ1-1	.	13	TGTGCCAGCAGCTTGGGAGGGGGCACTGAAGCTTTCTTT	CASSLGGGTEAFF
TRBV28	TRBJ1-2	.	18	TGTGCCAGCAGTTTTACGCTTGAGATAGGGGAACAGGGTTTGGACTACACCTTC	CASSFTLEIGEQGLDYTF
TRBV5-6	TRBJ1-1	.	14	TGTGCCAGCAGCTTGCAGGGTAGTTATACTGAAGCTTTCTTT	CASSLQGSYTEAFF
TRBV4-3	TRBJ2-7	TRBD1	13	TGCGCCAGCAGCCAAGAGCGGACAGGCAAGCAGTACTTC	CASSQERTGKQYF
TRBV5-1	TRBJ2-7	TRBD2	16	TGCGCCAGCAGCTTGCCCCCTAGCGGGGGGGCAGGGGAGCAGTACTTC	CASSLPPSGGAGEQYF